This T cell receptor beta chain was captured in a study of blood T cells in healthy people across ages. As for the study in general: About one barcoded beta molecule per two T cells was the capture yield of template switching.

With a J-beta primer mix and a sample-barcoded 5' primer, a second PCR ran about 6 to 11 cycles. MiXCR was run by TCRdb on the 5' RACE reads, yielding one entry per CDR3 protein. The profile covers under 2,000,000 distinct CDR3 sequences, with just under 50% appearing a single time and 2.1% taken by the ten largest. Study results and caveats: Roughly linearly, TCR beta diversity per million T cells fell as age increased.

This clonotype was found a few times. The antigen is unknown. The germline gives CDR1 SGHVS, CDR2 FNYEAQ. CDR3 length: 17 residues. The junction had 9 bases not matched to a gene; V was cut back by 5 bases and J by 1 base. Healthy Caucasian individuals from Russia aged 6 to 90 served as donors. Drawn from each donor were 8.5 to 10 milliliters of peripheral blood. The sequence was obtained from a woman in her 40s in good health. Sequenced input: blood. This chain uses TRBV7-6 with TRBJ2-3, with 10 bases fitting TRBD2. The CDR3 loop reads CASSRRLAGSRTDTQYF. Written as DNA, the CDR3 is TGTGCCAGCAGCCGAAGACTAGCGGGTAGTCGCACAGATACGCAGTATTTT. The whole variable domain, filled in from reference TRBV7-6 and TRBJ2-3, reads GAGVSQSPRYKVTKRGQDVALRCDPISGHVSLYWYRQALGQGPEFLTYFNYEAQQDKSGLPNDRFSAERPEGSISTLTIQRTEQRDSAMYRCASSRRLAGSRTDTQYFGPGTRLTVL.